A selection of T cell receptor beta chains follows, all from one sample in a study of blood T cell repertoires in COVID-19. TCRdb's copy holds only in-frame clones and misses some; the assay was immunoSEQ multiplex PCR. The data show hundreds of thousands of clones, 87% seen once. Sequencing input: peripheral blood. The receptors come from a man between 60 and 70 years old who had recovered from COVID-19. The CDR3 runs from the conserved cysteine through the conserved F or W. A D gene is named only where the DNA matches it firmly. Size is omitted from some rows. Given values are once, few, many or a class for expanded clones.

clone_size	d_call	v_call	j_call	cdr3_nt	cdr3_aa
NA	TRBD1	TRBV7-2	TRBJ2-5	TGTGCCAGCAGCCTCCGTTGGGGGACAGGGGAGACCCAGTACTTC	CASSLRWGTGETQYF
NA	TRBD1	TRBV11-2	TRBJ2-5	TGTGCCAGCAGCTCCAGGGGGTTCCAAGAGACCCAGTACTTC	CASSSRGFQETQYF
NA	NA	TRBV5-1	TRBJ2-5	TGCGCCAGCAGCTTGGTCACCGGGGGCCAAGAGACCCAGTACTTC	CASSLVTGGQETQYF
NA	TRBD2	TRBV2	TRBJ2-1	TGTGCCAGCAGTGAAGAGGTGACTAGCGGGAACTACAATGAGCAGTTCTTC	CASSEEVTSGNYNEQFF
NA	NA	TRBV10-3	TRBJ1-5	TGTGCCATCAGTGATTTGGGGGCCCGAGGTCAGCCCCAGCATTTT	CAISDLGARGQPQHF
NA	NA	TRBV5-1	TRBJ2-2	TGCGCCAGCAGCTTGTCTAGCTTGGGCACCGGGGAGCTGTTTTTT	CASSLSSLGTGELFF
once	NA	TRBV7-8	TRBJ2-4	TGTGCCAGCAGCTCACCTAGGGCCAAAAACATTCAGTACTTC	CASSSPRAKNIQYF
once	NA	TRBV6-5	TRBJ1-3	TGTGCCAGCCAACTACTTAGAGGAAACACCATATATTTT	CASQLLRGNTIYF
once	TRBD1	TRBV10-3	TRBJ1-2	TGTGCCATCAGTGAGTCCCGGTCCCCAGCGACAGGGGGGAATGGCTACACCTTC	CAISESRSPATGGNGYTF
NA	NA	TRBV6-5	TRBJ1-5	TGTGCCAGCAGTTACCCGGGTAAGAAGAGCAATCAGCCCCAGCATTTT	CASSYPGKKSNQPQHF
NA	NA	TRBV6-6	TRBJ2-1	TGTGCCAGCAGTGCATATTGGGACTCCGCCAGTGAGCAGTTCTTC	CASSAYWDSASEQFF
NA	TRBD1	TRBV5-1	TRBJ2-2	TGCGCCAGCAGGGCGGGACAGGGTTTGCACACCGGGGAGCTGTTTTTT	CASRAGQGLHTGELFF
few	TRBD2	TRBV4-1	TRBJ2-1	TGCGCCAGCAGCCAAGATAGTAGCGGGGGGGACCCTGGACGGCATGAGCAGTTCTTC	CASSQDSSGGDPGRHEQFF
NA	TRBD2	TRBV7-6	TRBJ2-1	TGTGCCAGCAGCCCCACGGGACTAGCGGGAAGGAGCTCCTACAATGAGCAGTTCTTC	CASSPTGLAGRSSYNEQFF
NA	TRBD1	TRBV19	TRBJ1-3	TGTGCCAGTAGTAAACCGTACGGGACAGGGGGCCCTTTTGACGGAAACACCATATATTTT	CASSKPYGTGGPFDGNTIYF
NA	NA	TRBV27	TRBJ1-2	TGTGCCAGCAGAAAGAGGGTAGGCGGCTACACCTTC	CASRKRVGGYTF